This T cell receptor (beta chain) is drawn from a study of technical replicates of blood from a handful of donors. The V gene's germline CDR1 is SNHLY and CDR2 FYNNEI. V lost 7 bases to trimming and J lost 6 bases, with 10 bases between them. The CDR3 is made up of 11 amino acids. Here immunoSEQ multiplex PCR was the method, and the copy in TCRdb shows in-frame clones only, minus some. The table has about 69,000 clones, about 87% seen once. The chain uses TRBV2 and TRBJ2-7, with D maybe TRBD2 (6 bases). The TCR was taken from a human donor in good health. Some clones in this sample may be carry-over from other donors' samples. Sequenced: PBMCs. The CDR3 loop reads CASKGGAEQYF. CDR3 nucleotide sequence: TGTGCCAGCAAAGGAGGGGCCGAGCAGTACTTC.